This T cell receptor (beta chain) emerged from a study of CXCR3-negative and CXCR3-positive naive CD8 T cells (dated by TCRdb to about 2019). Regarding the research as a whole: In total, 130 million to 150 million TRB reads were obtained, or roughly 1.5 +/- 0.3 million reads per library. Diversity and physicochemical repertoire analyses covered some eleven donors pooled from two independent experiments. The TRBV-TRBJ cluster analysis covered naive subsets from several donors and memory cells from 3 donors.

Taken from cysteine to phenylalanine, the CDR3 has 17 residues. No DNA is listed. In the germline V gene (reference sequence), CDR1 corresponds to DFQATT and CDR2 to SNEGSKA. Sequenced using a NextSeq 550. The Human TCR Profiling Kit (MiLaboratory) was used to make UMI-labeled 5' RACE TRB cDNA libraries. cDNA synthesis used the entire amount of extracted RNA, and PCR amplification then used the entire amount of cDNA produced. Libraries were prepared in parallel using an identical number of PCR cycles. The paper's data handling went like this. With a requirement of at least two reads per UMI, MIGEC and MiXCR extracted about 50,000 +/- 10,000 unique UMI-labeled TRB cDNA molecules per library. On average, each library contained roughly 40,000 +/- 10,000 functional in-frame TRB CDR3 nucleotide clonotypes without stop codons. After each sample was downsampled to 5000 UMI-labeled TRB molecules, VDJtools was used to calculate diversity metrics such as normalized Shannon-Wiener and Chao1. For the central five CDR3 residues, VDJtools calculated physicochemical properties weighted by clonotype size, namely interaction energy, strength, volume and Kidera factor 4. TCRdb reanalyzed the reads, keeping one entry per CDR3 protein sequence and omitting DNA. The V and J calls reflect TCRdb's pipeline rather than the authors' work. The sample table holds 150,000 or so distinct CDR3 sequences. Jointly, the top ten make up around 0.27% of the sample.

Results and caveats for the whole study, not just this receptor: Repertoire diversity was comparably high in both naive subsets but much lower in memory CD8+ T cells. Because surface CD5, which has been linked to self-reactivity in mice, was comparable between naive subsets, TCR interaction strength was also inferred from TRB CDR3 physicochemical properties. TRB CDR3s from CXCR3-positive naive cells showed higher hydrophobicity (lower Kidera factor 4), lower energy, and higher strength and volume indices than CXCR3-negative naive cells. CXCR3 expression partially decreased after cryopreservation, so most assays used freshly isolated PBMCs. Similar TRBV-TRBJ usage was shown by naive CXCR3-negative and CXCR3-positive cells from the same donor, whereas distinct patterns were shown by memory cells.

Worth noting for this clonotype: Its antigen is not yet known.

Each CD8+ T cell subset was flow-sorted in triplicate, and 250,000 to 350,000 cells per subset were placed directly into RLT lysis buffer. To keep memory contaminants out, a stringent definition of naive CD8+ T cells was applied: CD45RO-CCR7+CD27+CD95-. Peripheral blood mononuclear cells were isolated from buffy coats by standard density gradient centrifugation. Naive CXCR3-negative and CXCR3-positive CD8+ T cells were flow-sorted using a FACSAria III. Total RNA was extracted from sorted cells using an RNeasy Mini Kit. The chain employs TRBV20-1 and TRBJ2-1; the TRBD2 assignment by TCRdb is unverifiable without DNA. The TCR originated in a human donor in good health. Some clones in this sample may be carry-over from other donors' samples. The sample taken for sequencing was naive CXCR3- CD8+ T cells from blood. Per the publication, the cell subset or site label means: CD45RO-CCR7+CD27+CD95- naive CD8+ T cells lacking CXCR3 (TNR3-). The CDR3 region: CSAESGTSGGYYNEQFF.